These 16 T cell receptor beta chains were all obtained from the same sample, sequenced in a study of monozygotic twins with cystic fibrosis. Method: immunoSEQ multiplex PCR; TCRdb's copy keeps in-frame clones and lacks some. This sample has tens of thousands of clones, with more than 85% found just once. Sequenced: blood. These receptors were obtained from a girl between 2 and 10 years old with cystic fibrosis.

The rearrangement joins TRBV6-5 to TRBJ2-3, with 8 bases fitting TRBD1. Germline lookup yields CDR1 MNHEY and CDR2 SVGAGI. The V gene end was trimmed by 0 bases and the J gene end by 7 bases; junction bases not matched to a gene: 9. This CDR3 spans 16 amino acids. The CDR3 reads CASSYSSRGRGYTQYF. CDR3 sequence (DNA): TGTGCCAGCAGTTACTCGAGCAGGGGGCGTGGGTATACGCAGTATTTT.

The chain is built from TRBV6-5 and TRBJ2-7, with D possibly being TRBD1 (5 bases). The V end lost 7 bases, the J end lost 5 bases, and 18 bases lay between the germline ends. From germline, CDR1 is MNHEY and CDR2 SVGAGI. There are 14 residues in the CDR3. The CDR3 DNA sequence: TGTGCCAGCACCAGCCTAGAAGGGGTACACGAGCAGTACTTC. Its protein product is CASTSLEGVHEQYF.

This chain uses TRBV6-1 with TRBJ1-4, with D possibly matching TRBD1 (6 bases). The CDR3 has 18 residues. CDR1 is MNHNS and CDR2 is SASEGT in the germline V gene. Between the trimmed V and J ends, which lost 2 bases and 6 bases, there was a span of 22 bases. In DNA form, the CDR3 reads TGTGCCAGCAGTGAAACTTATCCCCTTGGGGGGCGCGATGAAAAACTGTTTTTT. Translated, it gives CASSETYPLGGRDEKLFF.

This clone was seen just once. The chain combines TRBV4-1 with TRBJ2-7; TRBD2 is a possible D gene (6 bases). This CDR3 contains 15 residues. V was pared by 0 bases and J by 3 bases, with 12 bases between. The V gene's germline CDR1 is MGHRA and CDR2 YSYEKL. This chain's CDR3 is CASSQDLADHYEQYF. The CDR3 nucleotides read TGCGCCAGCAGCCAAGACTTAGCGGACCACTACGAGCAGTACTTC.

V and J are TRBV5-6 and TRBJ2-7; D gene ambiguous. CDR3 length: 12 residues. Trimming shortened V by 2 bases and J by 3 bases, and 6 bases separated the two germline ends. Looked up from germline, CDR1 is SGHDT and CDR2 is YYEEEE. The CDR3 DNA reads TGTGCCAGCAGCTTTTACGGCTACGAGCAGTACTTC. Translation: CASSFYGYEQYF.

The V and J genes are TRBV19 and TRBJ1-2, with D possibly being TRBD1 (5 bases). V was cut by 8 bases and J by 1 base, with 14 bases left in between. This CDR3 has 14 residues. Germline V CDR1 and CDR2: LNHDA, SQIVND (reference sequence). This chain's CDR3 is CASRRTQSNYGYTF. The CDR3 DNA follows: TGTGCCAGTCGTCGGACACAAAGTAACTATGGCTACACCTTC.

The chain has TRBV7-2 and TRBJ1-2; 9 positions agree with TRBD1. CDR1 SGHTA and CDR2 FQGNSA come from the germline V gene. Unmatched junction bases numbered 1, after V lost 3 bases and J lost 5 bases. The CDR3 spans 13 residues. This chain's CDR3 is CASSLGTGYGYTF. The CDR3 nucleotides read TGTGCCAGCAGCTTGGGGACAGGGTATGGCTACACCTTC.

This clone occurred a few times. The rearrangement joins TRBV7-6 to TRBJ2-7, with unresolved D. V lost 1 base and J 4 bases, leaving 8 bases between the germline ends. Looked up from germline, CDR1 is SGHVS and CDR2 is FNYEAQ. The CDR3 sequence is 13 residues long. CDR3 protein: CASSLDDGYEQYF. The CDR3 DNA follows: TGTGCCAGCAGCTTAGACGACGGATACGAGCAGTACTTC.

The chain links TRBV29-1 to TRBJ2-1; D gene unclear. Germline CDR1 is SQVTM and CDR2 is ANQGSEA. CDR3 length equals 12 residues. Trimming took 5 bases from V and 5 from J, leaving 10 bases between them. CDR3 in amino acids: CSVIPPDNEQFF. CDR3 DNA sequence: TGCAGCGTTATCCCGCCAGACAATGAGCAGTTCTTC.

The CDR3 nucleotides read TGTGCCAGCAGCGCAGGGGGGTGGGCCGAGCAGTACTTC. This sequence encodes CASSAGGWAEQYF. The rearrangement joins TRBV25-1 to TRBJ2-7; tentative D call: TRBD1 (7 bases). Germline CDR1 is MGHDK and CDR2 is SYGVNS. The germline V and J ends were trimmed by 6 bases and 6 bases, with 15 bases remaining between them. This CDR3 spans 13 amino acids.

The chain recombines TRBV13 with TRBJ1-2; TRBD1 aligns across 8 bases. CDR3 length: 14 residues. In germline, CDR1 is PRHDT, CDR2 FYEKMQ (reference sequence). Trimming removed 5 bases from V and 4 bases from J; junction bases left unmatched: 6. In DNA, the CDR3 is TGTGCCAGCAGCGATCAGGGGGCCCTCTATGGCTACACCTTC. Translation gives CASSDQGALYGYTF.

This clone was recorded a few times. The V call is TRBV2, the J call TRBJ1-1; 11 positions match TRBD1. The CDR3 is 12 residues long. CDR1 and CDR2 (germline): SNHLY, FYNNEI. V was clipped by 9 bases and J by 6 bases; unmatched bases: 3. The CDR3 nucleotides read TGTGCCAGTGGGACAGGGGGAGCTGAAGCTTTCTTT. Encoded protein: CASGTGGAEAFF.

The chain combines TRBV29-1 with TRBJ2-1; D tentatively fits TRBD1 or TRBD2 (5 bases each). Germline V gives CDR1 SQVTM, CDR2 ANQGSEA. Trimming shortened V by 3 bases and J by 10 bases, and 13 bases separated the two germline ends. This CDR3 contains 12 residues. The CDR3 region is CSVDEGPSEQFF. In DNA form, the CDR3 reads TGCAGCGTTGATGAGGGGCCTAGCGAGCAGTTCTTC.

The chain employs TRBV7-9 and TRBJ1-6; possible D gene TRBD1, 5 bases. CDR1 and CDR2 (germline): SEHNR, FQNEAQ (reference sequence). The CDR3 extends over 14 amino acids. Trimming took off 1 base at V and 7 bases at J, with 8 bases between the two ends. CDR3 loop: CASSLDKGNSPLHF. The CDR3 DNA follows: TGTGCCAGCAGCTTAGACAAGGGGAATTCACCCCTCCACTTT.

This clone was found once. The V call is TRBV27, the J call TRBJ1-2; D unclear. CDR1 and CDR2 from the germline V gene are MNHEY and SMNVEV (reference sequence). CDR3 length: 16 residues. Trimming took off 2 bases at V and 4 bases at J, with 17 bases between the two ends. CDR3 residues: CASSLGPQAWRYGYTF. CDR3 in DNA: TGTGCCAGCAGTTTAGGTCCCCAAGCTTGGCGCTATGGCTACACCTTC.

The chain has TRBV7-8 and TRBJ2-5; 11 positions match TRBD2. The CDR3 consists of 18 residues. The V and J ends lost 4 bases and 2 bases, in that order; junction bases with no gene match: 12. CDR1 is SGHVS, CDR2 FQNEAQ, per germline. DNA of the CDR3: TGTGCCAGCAGCTCCGAGGGGGGGACTAGCGGCTGTCAAGAGACCCAGTACTTC. It yields the protein CASSSEGGTSGCQETQYF. The whole variable domain, filled in from reference TRBV7-8 and TRBJ2-5, reads GAGVSQSPRYKVAKRGQDVALRCDPISGHVSLFWYQQALGQGPEFLTYFQNEAQLDKSGLPSDRFFAERPEGSVSTLKIQRTQQEDSAVYLCASSSEGGTSGCQETQYFGPGTRLLVL.